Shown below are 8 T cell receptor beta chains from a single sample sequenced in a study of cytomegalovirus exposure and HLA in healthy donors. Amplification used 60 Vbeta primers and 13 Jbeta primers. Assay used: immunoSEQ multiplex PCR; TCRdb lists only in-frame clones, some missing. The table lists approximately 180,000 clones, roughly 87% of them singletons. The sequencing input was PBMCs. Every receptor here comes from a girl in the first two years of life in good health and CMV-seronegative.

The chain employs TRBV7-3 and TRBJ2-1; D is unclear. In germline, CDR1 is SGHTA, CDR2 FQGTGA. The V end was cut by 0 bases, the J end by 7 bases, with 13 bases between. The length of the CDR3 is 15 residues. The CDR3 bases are TGTGCCAGCAGCTTAACTAGGAAGGAGTGGAATGAGCAGTTCTTC. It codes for CASSLTRKEWNEQFF.

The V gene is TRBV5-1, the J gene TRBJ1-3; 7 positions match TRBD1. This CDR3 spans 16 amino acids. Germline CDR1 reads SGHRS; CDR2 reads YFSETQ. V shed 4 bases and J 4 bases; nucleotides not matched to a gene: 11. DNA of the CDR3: TGCGCCAGCAGCCGGAGTCCGACAGGGAGGGGAAACACCATATATTTT. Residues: CASSRSPTGRGNTIYF.

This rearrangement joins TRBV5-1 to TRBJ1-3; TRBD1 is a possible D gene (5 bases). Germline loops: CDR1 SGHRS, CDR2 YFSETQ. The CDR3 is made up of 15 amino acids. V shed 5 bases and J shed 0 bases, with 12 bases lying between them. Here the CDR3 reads CASRFDRSSGNTIYF. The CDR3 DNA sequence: TGCGCCAGCAGGTTCGACAGATCCTCTGGAAACACCATATATTTT.

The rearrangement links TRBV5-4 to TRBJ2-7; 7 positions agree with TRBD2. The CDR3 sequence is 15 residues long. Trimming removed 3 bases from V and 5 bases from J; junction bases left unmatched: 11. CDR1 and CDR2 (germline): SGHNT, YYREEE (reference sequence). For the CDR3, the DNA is TGTGCCAGCAGCTCCCTCGGGCGGGAGTGGGACGAGCAGTACTTC. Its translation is CASSSLGREWDEQYF.

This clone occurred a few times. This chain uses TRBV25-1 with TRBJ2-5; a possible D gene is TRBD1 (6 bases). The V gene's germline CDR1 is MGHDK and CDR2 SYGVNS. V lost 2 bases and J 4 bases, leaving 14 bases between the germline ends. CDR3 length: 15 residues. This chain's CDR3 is CASSETGIRAETQYF. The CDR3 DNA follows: TGTGCCAGCAGTGAAACAGGGATAAGGGCAGAGACCCAGTACTTC.

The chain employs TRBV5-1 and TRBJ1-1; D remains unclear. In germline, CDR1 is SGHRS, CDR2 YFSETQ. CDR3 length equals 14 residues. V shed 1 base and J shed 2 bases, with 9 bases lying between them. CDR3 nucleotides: TGCGCCAGCAGCTTGCTGACACCAAACACTGAAGCTTTCTTT. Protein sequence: CASSLLTPNTEAFF.

CDR3 sequence: CASRVSRADTQYF. CDR3 DNA: TGTGCCAGCAGAGTATCCAGGGCAGATACGCAGTATTTT. The genes are TRBV7-9 and TRBJ2-3; a possible D gene is TRBD1 (5 bases). Germline CDR1 reads SEHNR; CDR2 reads FQNEAQ (reference sequence). Trimming cost V 6 bases and J 4 bases, with 11 bases left between them. This CDR3 region has 13 residues. The whole variable domain, filled in from reference TRBV7-9 and TRBJ2-3, reads DTGVSQNPRHKITKRGQNVTFRCDPISEHNRLYWYRQTLGQGPEFLTYFQNEAQLEKSRLLSDRFSAERPKGSFSTLEIQRTEQGDSAMYLCASRVSRADTQYFGPGTRLTVL.

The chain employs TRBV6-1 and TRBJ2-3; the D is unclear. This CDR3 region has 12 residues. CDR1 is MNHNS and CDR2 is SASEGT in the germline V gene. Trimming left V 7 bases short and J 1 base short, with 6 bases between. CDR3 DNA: TGTGCCAGCAACCTAGGCACAGATACGCAGTATTTT. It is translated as CASNLGTDTQYF.